The clone carrying this T cell receptor (beta chain) appeared a few times. Antigen unknown. Using a J-beta primer mix together with a sample-barcoded 5' primer, a second PCR was run for roughly 7 to 12 cycles. MiXCR was run by TCRdb on the 5' RACE reads, yielding one entry per CDR3 protein. Among 380,000 or so distinct CDR3 sequences, about 52% were seen once, and the ten largest hold under 65%. Germline CDR1 is SGHTA and CDR2 is FQGTGA. CDR3 size: 16 residues. V shed 2 bases and J shed 4 bases, with 15 bases lying between them. Every donor provided ten milliliters of peripheral blood. The data belong to a study of blood T cells in healthy people across ages. Study results and limitations: Fewer expanded clones and more diversity marked long-lived versus aged donors. TCR beta diversity tracked closely with naive T cell percentage. Diversity of TCR beta per million T cells declined in a roughly linear way with age.

The TCR originated in a man aged 55 to 69 in good health. The source material was blood. V gene TRBV7-3 combines with J gene TRBJ2-1; D is possibly TRBD2 (6 bases). CDR3 region: CASSLVSSAGYNEQFF. CDR3 DNA sequence: TGTGCCAGCAGCTTAGTTTCTAGCGCGGGGTACAATGAGCAGTTCTTC.